Detailed here is one T cell receptor beta chain. The J segment lost 5 bases and the V segment lost 7 bases, leaving 8 bases of the junction unmatched. Per the germline V gene, CDR1 is MDHEN and CDR2 is SYDVKM. This CDR3 contains 14 residues. The record originates from a study of cytomegalovirus exposure and HLA in healthy donors. For the study at large: About 85 million unique TCRs from HLA-typed donors were held in an early release of data.

Primers for the PCR totalled 60 Vbeta and 13 Jbeta. Repertoires were generated with immunoSEQ multiplex PCR, while TCRdb's copy carries only in-frame clones and drops some. This sample has about 130,000 clones, with approximately 80% found just once. The rearrangement links TRBV28 to TRBJ1-5; TRBD1 matches 7 bases. The receptor was isolated from a woman aged 40 to 50 in good health and CMV-seropositive. Sequencing was done on a sample of PBMCs. CDR3 coding DNA: TGTGCCAGCACCCGACAGGGAGTGGATCAGCCCCAGCATTTT. Translating gives CASTRQGVDQPQHF.